A few counts support the clone carrying this T cell receptor beta chain. Its matching antigen is unknown. The record originates from a study of response to subunit inactivated influenza vaccine. Trimming took 6 bases from V and 2 from J, leaving 18 bases between them. Germline CDR1 reads MNHEY; CDR2 reads SVGEGT. The CDR3 is 16 amino acids. MiXCR, applied by TCRdb to the RT-PCR reads, yields one record per CDR3 protein. This table holds under 550,000 distinct CDR3 sequences, approximately 7.7% found once. Findings and caveats of the study: The authors proposed limited new T cell recruitment per seasonal influenza vaccination.

V gene TRBV6-2 or TRBV6-3 combines with J gene TRBJ2-3; a weak D match, TRBD2 (5 bases). The sequenced sample was PBMCs from blood, obtained less than 30 months after vaccination. This sequence was found in a man between 50 and 69 years old who received an inactivated influenza vaccine. CDR3 coding DNA: TGTGCCAGCAGAACCGACCTAGCCCCCCTCACAGATACGCAGTATTTT. Translating it yields CASRTDLAPLTDTQYF.